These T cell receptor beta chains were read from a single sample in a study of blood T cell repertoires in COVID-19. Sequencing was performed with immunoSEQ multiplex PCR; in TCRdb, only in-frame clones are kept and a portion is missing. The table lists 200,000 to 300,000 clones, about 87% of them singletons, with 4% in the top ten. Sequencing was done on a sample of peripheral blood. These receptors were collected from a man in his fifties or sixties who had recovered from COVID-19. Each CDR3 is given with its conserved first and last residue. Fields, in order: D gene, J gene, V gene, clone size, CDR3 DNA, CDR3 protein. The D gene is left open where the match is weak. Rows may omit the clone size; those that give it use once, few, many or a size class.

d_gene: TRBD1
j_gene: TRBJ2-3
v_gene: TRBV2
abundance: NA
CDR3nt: TGTGCCAGCAGTGTCAGGACAGGGGGCACAGATACGCAGTATTTT
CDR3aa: CASSVRTGGTDTQYF

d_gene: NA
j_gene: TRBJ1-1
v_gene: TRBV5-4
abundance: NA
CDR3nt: TGTGCCAGCAGCTTACAGGGTCCTAACACTGAAGCTTTCTTT
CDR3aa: CASSLQGPNTEAFF

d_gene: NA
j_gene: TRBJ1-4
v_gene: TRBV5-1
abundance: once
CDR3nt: TGCGCCAGCAGCTTGGAATTAGACAGGAGTGAAAAACTGTTTTTT
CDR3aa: CASSLELDRSEKLFF

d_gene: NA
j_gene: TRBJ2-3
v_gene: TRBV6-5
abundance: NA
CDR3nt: TGTGCCAGCACCCTGACTCTACAGGGCAATACGCAGTATTTT
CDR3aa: CASTLTLQGNTQYF

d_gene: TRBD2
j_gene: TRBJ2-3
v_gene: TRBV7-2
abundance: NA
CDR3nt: TGTGCCAGCAGCTCCCGCCACGGGGGGACAGATACGCAGTATTTT
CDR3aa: CASSSRHGGTDTQYF

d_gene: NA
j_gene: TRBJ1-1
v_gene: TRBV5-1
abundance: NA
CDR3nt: TGCGCCAGCAGCTTGGAGGCAGGGAGGACTGAAGCTTTCTTT
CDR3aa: CASSLEAGRTEAFF

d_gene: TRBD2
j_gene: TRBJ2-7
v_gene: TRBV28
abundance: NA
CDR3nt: TGTGCCAGCAGTTTGTTTGTTAGCGGGAACTACGAGCAGTACTTC
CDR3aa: CASSLFVSGNYEQYF

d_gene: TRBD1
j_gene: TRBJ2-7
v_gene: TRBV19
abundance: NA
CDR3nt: TGTGCCAGTAGTGCCGGGACAGTCTCCTACGAGCAGTACTTC
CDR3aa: CASSAGTVSYEQYF

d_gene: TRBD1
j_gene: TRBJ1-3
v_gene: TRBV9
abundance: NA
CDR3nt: TGTGCCAGCAGCGCAGGACAGGGGTTCGGAAACACCATATATTTT
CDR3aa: CASSAGQGFGNTIYF

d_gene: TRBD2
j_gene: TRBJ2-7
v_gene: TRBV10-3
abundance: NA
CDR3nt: TGTGCCATCAGTGGTAATAGCGGGGGCCTTAGCTACGAGCAGTACTTC
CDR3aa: CAISGNSGGLSYEQYF

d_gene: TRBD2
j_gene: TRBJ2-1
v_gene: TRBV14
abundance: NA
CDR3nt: TGTGCCAGCAGCCAAGGAGCGGGGGGGTATTCATACAATGAGCAGTTCTTC
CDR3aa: CASSQGAGGYSYNEQFF

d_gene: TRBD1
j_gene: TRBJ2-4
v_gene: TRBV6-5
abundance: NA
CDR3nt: TGTGCCAGCACCCTTGGGGGACAGATTAAAATTCAGTACTTC
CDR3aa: CASTLGGQIKIQYF

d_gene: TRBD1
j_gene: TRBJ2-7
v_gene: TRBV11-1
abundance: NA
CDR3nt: TGTGCCAGCAGCCGTCCGGGACAGGGGGGAGAGCAGTACTTC
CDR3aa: CASSRPGQGGEQYF

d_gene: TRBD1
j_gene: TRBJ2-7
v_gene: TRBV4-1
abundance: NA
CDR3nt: TGCGCCAGCAGCCAAGTGGGGACAGGGAAAGTCGAGCAGTACTTC
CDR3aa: CASSQVGTGKVEQYF

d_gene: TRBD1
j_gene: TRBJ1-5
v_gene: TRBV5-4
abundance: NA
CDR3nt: TGTGCCAGCAGCGCCGGGACAGGGGTAAATCAGCCCCAGCATTTT
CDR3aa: CASSAGTGVNQPQHF

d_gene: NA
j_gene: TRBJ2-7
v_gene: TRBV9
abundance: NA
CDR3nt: TGTGCCAGCAGCGTAGATAACAACTCCTACGAGCAGTACTTC
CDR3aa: CASSVDNNSYEQYF

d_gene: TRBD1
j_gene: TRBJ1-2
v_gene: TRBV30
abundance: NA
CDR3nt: TGTGCCTGGAAGGGGGGGACAGGGGGAAATGGCTACACCTTC
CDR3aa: CAWKGGTGGNGYTF

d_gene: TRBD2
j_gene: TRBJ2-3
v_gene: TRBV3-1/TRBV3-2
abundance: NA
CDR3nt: TGTGCCAGCAGCCAAGTTGGCGGCGGGGGGGCCCTTGGCACAGATACGCAGTATTTT
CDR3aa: CASSQVGGGGALGTDTQYF

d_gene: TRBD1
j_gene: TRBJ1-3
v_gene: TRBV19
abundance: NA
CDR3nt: TGTGCCAGTACCTTAGGACAGGCCCTCACTGGAAACACCATATATTTT
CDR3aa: CASTLGQALTGNTIYF

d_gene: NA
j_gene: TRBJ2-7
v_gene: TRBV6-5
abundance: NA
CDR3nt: TGTGCCAGCAGTAACCGGGACAACGTCTACGAGCAGTACTTC
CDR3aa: CASSNRDNVYEQYF

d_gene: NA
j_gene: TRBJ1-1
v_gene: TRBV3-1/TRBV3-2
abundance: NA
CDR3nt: TGTGCCAGCAGCCCAACCCTTCCGGGGGGGGCGCGCGGGAACACTGAAGCTTTCTTT
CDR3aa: CASSPTLPGGARGNTEAFF

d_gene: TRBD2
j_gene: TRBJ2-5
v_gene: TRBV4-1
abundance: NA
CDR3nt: TGCGCCAGCAACCGGGGGGGGCCTGAGGAGACCCAGTACTTC
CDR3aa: CASNRGGPEETQYF

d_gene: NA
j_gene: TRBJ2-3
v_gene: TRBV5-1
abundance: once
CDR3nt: TGCGCCAGCAGCCCGGACAGTCCCACAGATACGCAGTATTTT
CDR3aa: CASSPDSPTDTQYF

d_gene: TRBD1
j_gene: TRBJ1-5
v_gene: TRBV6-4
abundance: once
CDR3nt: TGTGCCAGCACCTTCGGGGACAGGAGGAAAAATAGCAATCAGCCCCAGCATTTT
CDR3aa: CASTFGDRRKNSNQPQHF

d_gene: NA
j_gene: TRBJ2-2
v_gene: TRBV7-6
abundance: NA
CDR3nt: TGTGCCAGCAGCCAACAGACTAGATCGGCCGGGGAGCTGTTTTTT
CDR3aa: CASSQQTRSAGELFF

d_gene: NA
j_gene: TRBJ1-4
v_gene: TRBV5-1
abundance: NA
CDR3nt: TGCGCCAGCAGCTTGGCCACGGCGGGAGAGGGGGAAAAACTGTTTTTT
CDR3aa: CASSLATAGEGEKLFF

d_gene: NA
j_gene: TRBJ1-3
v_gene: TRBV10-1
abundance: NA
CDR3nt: TGCGCCAGCAGTCCCGACAGTTCTGGAAACACCATATATTTT
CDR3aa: CASSPDSSGNTIYF

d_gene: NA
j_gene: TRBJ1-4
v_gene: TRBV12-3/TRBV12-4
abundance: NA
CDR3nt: TGTGCCAGCAGACTGGGGGCAGCTGAAAAACTGTTTTTT
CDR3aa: CASRLGAAEKLFF

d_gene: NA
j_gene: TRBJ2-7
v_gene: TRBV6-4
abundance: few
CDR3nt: TGTGCCAGCATAGGTTTTCAGGACAAGTACTACGAGCAGTACTTC
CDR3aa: CASIGFQDKYYEQYF

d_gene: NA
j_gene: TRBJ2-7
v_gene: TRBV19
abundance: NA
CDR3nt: TGTGCCAGTACCCTATCGGGGGGCGGGACCTACGAGCAGTACTTC
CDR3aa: CASTLSGGGTYEQYF

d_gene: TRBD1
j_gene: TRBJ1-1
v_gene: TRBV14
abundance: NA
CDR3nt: TGTGCCAGCAGCCACCGGGACAGTGCCCTGAAGGAAGCTTTCTTT
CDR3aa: CASSHRDSALKEAFF

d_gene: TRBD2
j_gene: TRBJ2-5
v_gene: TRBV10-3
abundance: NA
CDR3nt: TGTGCCATCAGGACAACTAGCGGGGGGGGCCCGACCCAGTACTTC
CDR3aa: CAIRTTSGGGPTQYF

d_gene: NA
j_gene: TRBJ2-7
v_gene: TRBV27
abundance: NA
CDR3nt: TGTGCCAGCAGTTTAATGGGGCAACTCGCCTACGAGCAGTACTTC
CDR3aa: CASSLMGQLAYEQYF

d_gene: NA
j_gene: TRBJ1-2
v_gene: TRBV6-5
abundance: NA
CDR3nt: TGTGCCAGCAGCGAGACAACTGCGAGGGATGGCTACACCTTC
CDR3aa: CASSETTARDGYTF

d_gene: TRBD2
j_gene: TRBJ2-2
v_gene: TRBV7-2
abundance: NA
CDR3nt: TGTGCCAGCAGCTCCGAGCGGGGGGGCCGGGTCGGGGAGCTGTTTTTT
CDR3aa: CASSSERGGRVGELFF

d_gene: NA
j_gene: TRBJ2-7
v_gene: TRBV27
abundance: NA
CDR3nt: TGTGCCAGCAGTCCTAGACCGAGTAACGCCTACGAGCAGTACTTC
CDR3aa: CASSPRPSNAYEQYF

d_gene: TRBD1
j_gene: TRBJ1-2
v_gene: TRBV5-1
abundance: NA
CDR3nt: TGCGCCAGCAGCTCCGGACAGGGAAACCACTACACCTTC
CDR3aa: CASSSGQGNHYTF

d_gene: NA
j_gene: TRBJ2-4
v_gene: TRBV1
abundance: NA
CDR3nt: TGCACCAGCAGCCCCTGGGGGGGACTAGCCAAAAACATTCAGTACTTC
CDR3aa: CTSSPWGGLAKNIQYF

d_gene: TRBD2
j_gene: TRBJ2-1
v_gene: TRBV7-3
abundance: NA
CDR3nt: TGTGCCAGCAGCTTAGGATCTTACGGGGGGGAGCAGTTCTTC
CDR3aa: CASSLGSYGGEQFF

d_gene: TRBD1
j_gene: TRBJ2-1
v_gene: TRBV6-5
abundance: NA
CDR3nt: TGTGCCAGCAGTTACCGACAGGGCCCCTACAATGAGCAGTTCTTC
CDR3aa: CASSYRQGPYNEQFF

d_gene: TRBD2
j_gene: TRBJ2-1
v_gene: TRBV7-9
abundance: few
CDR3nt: TGTGCCAGCAGCCCTCTGGGCGGGGGGAGCTCCAATGAGCAGTTCTTC
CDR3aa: CASSPLGGGSSNEQFF

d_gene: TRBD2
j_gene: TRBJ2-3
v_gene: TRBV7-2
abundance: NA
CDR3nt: TGTGCCAGCAGCCCCTACACTAGCGGGGGAGGCGCAGATACGCAGTATTTT
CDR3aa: CASSPYTSGGGADTQYF

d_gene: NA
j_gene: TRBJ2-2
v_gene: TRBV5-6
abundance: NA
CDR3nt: TGTGCCAGCAGGATGAGGACAGACACCGGGGAGCTGTTTTTT
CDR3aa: CASRMRTDTGELFF

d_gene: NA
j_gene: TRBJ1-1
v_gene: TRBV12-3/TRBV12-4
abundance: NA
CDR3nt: TGTGCCAGCAGCCGGCGGTTTAACACTGAAGCTTTCTTT
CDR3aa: CASSRRFNTEAFF

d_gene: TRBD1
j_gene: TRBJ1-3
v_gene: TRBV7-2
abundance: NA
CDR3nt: TGTGCCAGCAGCTCCAAGACAGGGATGCAAAACACCATATATTTT
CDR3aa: CASSSKTGMQNTIYF

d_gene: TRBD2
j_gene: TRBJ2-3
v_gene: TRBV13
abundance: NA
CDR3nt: TGTGCCAGCAGCCCCGCTGGACTAGCGGGGGGGACTAGCACAGATACGCAGTATTTT
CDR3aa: CASSPAGLAGGTSTDTQYF

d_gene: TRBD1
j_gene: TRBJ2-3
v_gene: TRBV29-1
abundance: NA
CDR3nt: TGCAGCGTTGTGGTCCCGGGACAGGGGGCGGCAGATACGCAGTATTTT
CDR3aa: CSVVVPGQGAADTQYF

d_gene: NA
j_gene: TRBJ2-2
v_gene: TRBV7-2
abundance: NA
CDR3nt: TGTGCCAGCAGCTTAGGGCAGGGTGTCGGGGAGCTGTTTTTT
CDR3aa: CASSLGQGVGELFF

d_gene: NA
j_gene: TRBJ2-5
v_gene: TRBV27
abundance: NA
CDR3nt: TGTGCCAGCAGTTTACTAGAGTCTCGAGAGACCCAGTACTTC
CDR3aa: CASSLLESRETQYF

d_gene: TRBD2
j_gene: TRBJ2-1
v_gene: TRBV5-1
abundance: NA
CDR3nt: TGCGCCAGCAGCTTTCTAGCGGGGGGGCCGGGTGGCAATGAGCAGTTCTTC
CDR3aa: CASSFLAGGPGGNEQFF

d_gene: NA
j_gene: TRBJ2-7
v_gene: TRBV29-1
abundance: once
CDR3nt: TGCAGCGTTGTTACGGACAATCGAGGCGAGCAGTACTTC
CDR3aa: CSVVTDNRGEQYF

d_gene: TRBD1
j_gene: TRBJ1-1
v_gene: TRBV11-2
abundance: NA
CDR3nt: TGTGCCAGCAGCTTAGCCACAGGGGTGAGTGGGAGGACTGAAGCTTTCTTT
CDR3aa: CASSLATGVSGRTEAFF

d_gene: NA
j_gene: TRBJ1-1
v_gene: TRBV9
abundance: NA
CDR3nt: TGTGCCAGCAGCGTTTTGGGGGGCACTGAAGCTTTCTTT
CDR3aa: CASSVLGGTEAFF

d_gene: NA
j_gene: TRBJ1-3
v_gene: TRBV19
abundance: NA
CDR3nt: TGTGCCAGTAGTATACAGGGAACCGGAAACACCATATATTTT
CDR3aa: CASSIQGTGNTIYF

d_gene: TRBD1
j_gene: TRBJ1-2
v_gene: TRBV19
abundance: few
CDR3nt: TGTGCCAGTACCGGTACAGGGGAGACCTATGGCTACACCTTC
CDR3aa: CASTGTGETYGYTF